Presented here are 8 T cell receptor beta chains from one specimen sequenced in a study of T-cell memory formation after mild COVID-19. Via MiXCR, TCRdb re-called the 5' RACE reads, giving one row per CDR3 protein. The table has 400,000 to 500,000 distinct CDR3 sequences, 24% seen once; the top ten hold 8.5% to 9%. The sequenced sample was PBMCs or a T cell subset sorted from them (not recorded which). Receptor source: an adult woman who had mild COVID-19 (a few samples of this study predate the infection). Cell type and time point are not known.

The CDR3 DNA reads as TGCAGTGCTAGAGTGGGGGGAAGAAGCAATCAGCCCCAGCATTTT. This sequence encodes CSARVGGRSNQPQHF. The gene calls are TRBV20-1 and TRBJ1-5; TRBD1 is a possible D gene (5 bases). Germline V CDR1 and CDR2: DFQATT, SNEGSKA (reference sequence). CDR3 length: 15 residues. The V and J ends lost 1 base and 1 base respectively, with 11 bases between them.

This clonotype occurred a few times. DNA of the CDR3: TGTGCCAGCAGCCCGGGCAGCGGGGGCTACGAGCAGTACTTC. As protein: CASSPGSGGYEQYF. The chain has TRBV7-9 and TRBJ2-7, with 8 bases aligning to TRBD2. The CDR3 runs to 14 residues. Germline CDR1 reads SEHNR; CDR2 reads FQNEAQ (reference sequence). Trimming took 5 bases from V and 3 from J; bases not matched to a gene: 6.

The genes are TRBV28 and TRBJ1-4, with D hard to call. V dropped 3 bases and J dropped 0 bases, with 8 bases sitting between them. This CDR3 contains 15 residues. Germline CDR1 reads MDHEN; CDR2 reads SYDVKM. DNA of the CDR3: TGTGCCAGCAGTTTTCAAGGTGCAACTAATGAAAAACTGTTTTTT. Translated: CASSFQGATNEKLFF. Combining the CDR3 with reference TRBV28 and TRBJ1-4 gives the whole variable domain DVKVTQSSRYLVKRTGEKVFLECVQDMDHENMFWYRQDPGLGLRLIYFSYDVKMKEKGDIPEGYSVSREKKERFSLILESASTNQTSMYLCASSFQGATNEKLFFGSGTQLSVL.

This clonotype has ten or more counts. The V gene is TRBV6-5, the J gene TRBJ1-3; D not certain. Trimming cost V 2 bases and J 1 base, with 9 bases left between them. CDR3 size: 15 residues. CDR1 and CDR2 (germline): MNHEY, SVGAGI. The CDR3 coding sequence is TGTGCCAGCAGTTACGCCCGGCAATCTGGAAACACCATATATTTT. Its protein product is CASSYARQSGNTIYF.

The V and J genes are TRBV5-4 and TRBJ2-5; D not certain. Per the germline V gene, CDR1 is SGHNT and CDR2 is YYREEE (reference sequence). The V and J ends lost 0 bases and 2 bases respectively, with 8 bases between them. The CDR3 is 14 residues long. Here the CDR3 reads CASSLDRPQETQYF. CDR3 coding DNA: TGTGCCAGCAGCTTGGACAGACCACAAGAGACCCAGTACTTC.

The chain has TRBV11-2 and TRBJ2-2; 7 bases are a match to TRBD1. The V segment lost 5 bases and the J segment 0 bases; nucleotides outside the gene matches: 15. Germline V gene data show CDR1 as SGHAT and CDR2 as FQNNGV. The CDR3 consists of 19 residues. The CDR3 bases are TGTGCCAGCAGCGCCCTCATCGGACAGGAGTTCGCGAACACCGGGGAGCTGTTTTTT. Residues: CASSALIGQEFANTGELFF.

The genes are TRBV20-1 and TRBJ2-3; a weak D match, TRBD1 (6 bases). Trimming removed 6 bases at V and 2 bases at J, with 24 bases between. The germline V gene has CDR1 DFQATT and CDR2 SNEGSKA (reference sequence). This CDR3 comprises 17 residues. DNA for the CDR3: TGCAGTGCCTTCAATCAGGGCCCACAGGGCGTCACAGATACGCAGTATTTT. As protein: CSAFNQGPQGVTDTQYF.

The chain combines TRBV20-1 with TRBJ1-5; D is perhaps TRBD1 (5 bases). V shed 5 bases and J shed 2 bases, with 16 bases lying between them. The CDR3 contains 15 residues. Germline V gene data show CDR1 as DFQATT and CDR2 as SNEGSKA (reference sequence). CDR3: CSALGPGGGNQPQHF. In nucleotides, the CDR3 is TGCAGTGCTCTGGGGCCGGGGGGTGGCAATCAGCCCCAGCATTTT.